This T cell receptor beta chain came from a study of blood T cell repertoires in COVID-19. On the study more broadly: Collection of acute and convalescent COVID-19 samples took place in the United States, Italy and Spain. Nucleic acid was either cDNA or gDNA, and it came from T cells, B-cell-depleted T cells, or PBMCs.

This CDR3 has 16 amino acids. V shed 4 bases and J shed 0 bases, with 14 bases lying between them. Germline V gene sequence: CDR1 SGHNT, CDR2 YYREEE (reference sequence). The authors' processing: From reference gene primer amplification, estimates of nucleated cell counts were derived. Some clones are missing from TCRdb's copy, which holds only in-frame ones; the method was immunoSEQ multiplex PCR. D and trimming were read from the DNA, whereas the V and J calls and clone size are those reported in that table. Of hundreds of thousands of clones listed, 85% are singletons. The clonotype comes from a human donor in a cohort sampled during active COVID-19. The specimen was peripheral blood. The rearrangement joins TRBV5-4 to TRBJ1-3; a possible D gene is TRBD1 (5 bases). For the CDR3, the DNA is TGTGCCAGCAGCCCCTCTCAGGGCCTCTCTGGAAACACCATATATTTT. Its translation: CASSPSQGLSGNTIYF.